This T cell receptor beta chain was sequenced for a study of blood T cell repertoires in COVID-19. In the study overall: T cells, B-cell-depleted T cells, or PBMCs provided the cDNA or gDNA that served as material.

This clone was found a few times. With 5 bases clipped from V and 2 bases from J, the junction kept 0 bases outside the gene matches. CDR3 size: 12 residues. Assay: immunoSEQ multiplex PCR; the TCRdb copy retains only in-frame clones and omits some. The data hold roughly 250,000 clones, with about 80% observed a single time. The sequencing sample was made of peripheral blood. The chain links TRBV12-3 or TRBV12-4 to TRBJ2-7, with 7 positions matching TRBD1. This clonotype was sampled from a woman of 80 years or more with acute or convalescent COVID-19. The DNA of the CDR3 is TGTGCCAGCAGTACAGGGGCCTACGAGCAGTACTTC. This codes for CASSTGAYEQYF.